The 14 T cell receptor beta chains given below trace back to one sample, sequenced in a study of low-dose radiotherapy and immunotherapy resistance in tumors. TRAV- and TRBV-specific primers primed first-strand cDNA, covering alpha and beta chains. TCR amplification ran 20 PCR cycles using constant-region and V-primer adapter primers. TCRdb re-analysed the reads in MiXCR, keeping a single row per CDR3 protein. The sample holds thousands of distinct CDR3 sequences, roughly 50% seen once. All receptors come from a human donor with advanced metastatic prostate, ovarian, gallbladder or colorectal cancer (not recorded which). This table probably holds off-target reads from a library built for another chain.

The chain uses TRBV28 and TRBJ1-5; D perhaps matches TRBD1 (5 bases). Deletions cut 4 bases from V and 1 base from J, with 11 bases between. The CDR3 totals 15 residues. Germline V gene data show CDR1 as MDHEN and CDR2 as SYDVKM. CDR3 sequence reads: CASSYLRGSNQPQHF. Here the CDR3 DNA reads TGTGCCAGCAGTTACCTCCGGGGGAGCAATCAGCCCCAGCATTTT.

The chain has TRBV9 and TRBJ2-3, with 8 positions matching TRBD1. CDR3 length: 15 amino acids. Per the germline V gene, CDR1 is SGDLS and CDR2 is YYNGEE. The J segment lost 3 bases and the V segment lost 3 bases, leaving 6 bases of the junction unmatched. CDR3 DNA: TGTGCCAGCAGCGCCCGACAGGGGTGGACAGATACGCAGTATTTT. It specifies CASSARQGWTDTQYF.

This chain uses TRBV19 with TRBJ1-4; no clear D gene. The CDR3 spans 10 residues. Per germline, CDR1 LNHDA and CDR2 SQIVND (reference sequence). V was pared by 7 bases and J by 8 bases, with 5 bases between. The CDR3 region is CASKAEKLFF. CDR3 DNA sequence: TGTGCCAGTAAAGCGGAAAAACTGTTTTTT.

The chain uses TRBV21-1 and TRBJ2-3. TRBV21-1 is listed as a pseudogene. The CDR3 totals 18 residues. The CDR3 region has the DNA TGTGCCAGCAGCAAAGCCGCGATTTGGATATCTAGCACAGATACGCAGTATTTT. Protein: CASSKAAIWISSTDTQYF.

V gene TRBV2 combines with J gene TRBJ2-2; D gene uncertain. The CDR3 consists of 15 residues. The V gene's germline CDR1 is SNHLY and CDR2 FYNNEI. V lost 2 bases to trimming and J lost 3 bases, with 10 bases between them. CDR3 DNA sequence: TGTGCCAGCAGTGAACTGGGATTGGACACCGGGGAGCTGTTTTTT. Encoded protein: CASSELGLDTGELFF.

This chain connects TRBV4-2 to TRBJ2-2, with 7 positions matching TRBD2. CDR1 LGHNA and CDR2 YNFKEQ come from the germline V gene. The CDR3 covers 15 residues. Trimming cost V 4 bases and J 4 bases; bases outside gene matches: 6. For the CDR3, the DNA is TGTGCCAGCAGCCCAGGGACTATTAGCACCGGGGAGCTGTTTTTT. It is translated as CASSPGTISTGELFF.

The chain combines TRBV15 with TRBJ2-3, with 11 bases matching TRBD2. Looked up from germline, CDR1 is LNHNV and CDR2 is YYDKDF (reference sequence). After removal of 4 bases from V and 5 bases from J, the junction contained 8 bases not matched to a gene. This CDR3 region has 16 residues. The CDR3 coding sequence is TGTGCCACCAGCACCGTAGCGGGGGGGCACGGAGATACGCAGTATTTT. It codes for CATSTVAGGHGDTQYF.

The chain carries TRBV2 and TRBJ2-3; D is ambiguous. The germline V gene has CDR1 SNHLY and CDR2 FYNNEI. V lost 4 bases, J lost 4 bases, and 12 bases lay in between. This CDR3 region has 14 residues. The CDR3: CASSVQTYADTQYF. The DNA for the CDR3 is TGTGCCAGCAGTGTTCAGACTTACGCAGATACGCAGTATTTT. Complete variable domain (other parts from reference TRBV2 and TRBJ2-3): EPEVTQTPSHQVTQMGQEVILRCVPISNHLYFYWYRQILGQKVEFLVSFYNNEISEKSEIFDDQFSVERPDGSNFTLKIRSTKLEDSAMYFCASSVQTYADTQYFGPGTRLTVL.

This sequence joins TRBV18 and TRBJ1-1; no firm D call. The germline V gene has CDR1 KGHSH and CDR2 LQKENI. The CDR3 totals 12 residues. The germline V and J ends were trimmed by 6 bases and 1 base, with 6 bases remaining between them. CDR3 protein: CASSWQNTEAFF. The CDR3 bases are TGTGCCAGCTCCTGGCAGAACACTGAAGCTTTCTTT. The variable domain in full, completed from reference TRBV18 and TRBJ1-1, reads NAGVMQNPRHLVRRRGQEARLRCSPMKGHSHVYWYRQLPEEGLKFMVYLQKENIIDESGMPKERFSAEFPKEGPSILRIQQVVRGDSAAYFCASSWQNTEAFFGQGTRLTVV.

The chain combines TRBV5-4 with TRBJ2-1, with 11 bases lining up with TRBD2. Per germline, CDR1 SGHNT and CDR2 YYREEE (reference sequence). CDR3 length equals 15 residues. Losses at the gene ends were 1 base for V and 5 bases for J; bases not matched to a gene: 2. The CDR3 DNA reads as TGTGCCAGCAGCTTGATGGGACTAGCGGACAATGAGCAGTTCTTC. Translated, it gives CASSLMGLADNEQFF.

The rearrangement uses TRBV2 and TRBJ1-4, with unresolved D. CDR3 length: 14 residues. CDR1 is SNHLY, CDR2 FYNNEI, per germline. Trimming cost V 7 bases and J 7 bases, with 16 bases left between them. The DNA of the CDR3 is TGTGCCAGCACCGCGAGGAGGACTGGTGAAAAACTGTTTTTT. It translates to CASTARRTGEKLFF.

This clonotype was counted a few times. This rearrangement joins TRBV4-1 to TRBJ1-6, with TRBD1 matching over 8 bases. With 2 bases clipped from V and 7 bases from J, the junction kept 7 bases outside the gene matches. The CDR3 has 16 amino acids. Germline CDR1 reads MGHRA; CDR2 reads YSYEKL. The CDR3 DNA reads TGCGCCAGCAGCCAAAACGACAGGGGACGCAATTCACCCCTCCACTTT. It specifies CASSQNDRGRNSPLHF.

This clonotype turned up a few times. The chain recombines TRBV5-4 with TRBJ1-1; no clear D gene. The CDR3 runs 14 residues. Germline V gene sequence: CDR1 SGHNT, CDR2 YYREEE (reference sequence). V was pared by 4 bases and J by 3 bases, with 13 bases between. The CDR3 DNA sequence: TGTGCCAGCAGCCCGGATGTGGGAGACACTGAAGCTTTCTTT. It specifies CASSPDVGDTEAFF.

In regard to this clonotype: At one of its ends the junction is not consistent with the germline gene, which may arise from a read error. The chain is built from TRBV4-1 and TRBJ2-2; tentatively, D is TRBD1 or TRBD2 (5 bases each). This CDR3 contains 18 residues. CDR1 is MGHRA and CDR2 is YSYEKL in the germline V gene. In DNA, the CDR3 is TGCGCCAGCAGCGAAGTTTCTGCAGGGATTTCGAACACCGGGGAGCCGTTTTTT. It yields the protein CASSEVSAGISNTGEPFF.